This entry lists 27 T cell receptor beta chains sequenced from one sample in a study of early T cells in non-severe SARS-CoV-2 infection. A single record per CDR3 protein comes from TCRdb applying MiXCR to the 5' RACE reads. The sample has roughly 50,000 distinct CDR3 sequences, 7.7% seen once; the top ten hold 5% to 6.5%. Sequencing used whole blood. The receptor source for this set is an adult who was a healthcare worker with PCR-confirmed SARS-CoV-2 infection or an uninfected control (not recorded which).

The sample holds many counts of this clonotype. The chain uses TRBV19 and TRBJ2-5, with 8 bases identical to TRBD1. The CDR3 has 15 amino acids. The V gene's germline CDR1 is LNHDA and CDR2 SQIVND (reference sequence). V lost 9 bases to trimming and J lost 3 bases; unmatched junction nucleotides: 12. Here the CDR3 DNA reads TGTGCCAGCAACGGACAGGGCCTAGGGGAAGAGACCCAGTACTTC. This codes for CASNGQGLGEETQYF.

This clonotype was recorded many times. The CDR3 region has the DNA TGTGCCAGCTCACCAACGGGAGTTTATGGCTACACCTTC. This gives the protein CASSPTGVYGYTF. The chain has TRBV18 and TRBJ1-2, with unresolved D. The ends were cut back, 2 bases at V and 5 bases at J, with 9 bases in the middle. Germline V lookup: CDR1 KGHSH, CDR2 LQKENI. This CDR3 is built from 13 residues.

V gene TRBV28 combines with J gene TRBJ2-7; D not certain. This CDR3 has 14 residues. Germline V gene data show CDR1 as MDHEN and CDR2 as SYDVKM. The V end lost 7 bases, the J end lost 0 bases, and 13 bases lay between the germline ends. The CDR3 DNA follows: TGTGCCAGCACCGCCGCGCCTCCCTCCTACGAGCAGTACTTC. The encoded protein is CASTAAPPSYEQYF.

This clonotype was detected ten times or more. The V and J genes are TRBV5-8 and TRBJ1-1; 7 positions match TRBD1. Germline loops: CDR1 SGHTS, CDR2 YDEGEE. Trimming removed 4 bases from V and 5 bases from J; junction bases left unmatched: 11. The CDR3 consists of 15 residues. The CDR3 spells CASSIEGSGGTEAFF. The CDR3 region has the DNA TGTGCCAGCAGCATTGAAGGATCAGGGGGGACTGAAGCTTTCTTT.

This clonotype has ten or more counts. The CDR3 sequence is CASSETGGDSYEQYF. CDR3 nucleotide sequence: TGTGCCAGCAGCGAGACGGGGGGGGACTCCTACGAGCAGTACTTC. The genes are TRBV28 and TRBJ2-7, with 8 bases matching TRBD2. The junction had 7 bases not matched to a gene; V was cut back by 6 bases and J by 0 bases. This CDR3 has 15 amino acids. The germline V gene encodes CDR1 MDHEN and CDR2 SYDVKM.

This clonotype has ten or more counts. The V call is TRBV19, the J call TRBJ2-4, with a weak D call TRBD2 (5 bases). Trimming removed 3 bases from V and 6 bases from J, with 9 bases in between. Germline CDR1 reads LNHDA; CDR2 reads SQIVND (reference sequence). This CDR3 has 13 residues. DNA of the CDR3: TGTGCCAGTAGTATTAGGGCGGGAAACATTCAGTACTTC. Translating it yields CASSIRAGNIQYF.

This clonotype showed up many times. The DNA of the CDR3 is TGCAGCGTTGAAGTAATCGGGGCCCAAACAGATACGCAGTATTTT. Translated: CSVEVIGAQTDTQYF. V is TRBV29-1 and J is TRBJ2-3, with D perhaps matching TRBD1 or TRBD2 (5 bases each). The V gene lost 1 base and the J gene lost 3 bases, with 14 bases spanning the gap. CDR1 is SQVTM and CDR2 is ANQGSEA in the germline V gene. There are 15 residues in the CDR3.

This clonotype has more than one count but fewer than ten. The CDR3 DNA follows: TGTGCCAGCAGCTTAGCCCGGGCCGAGGGAGGGGCTTTCTTT. This translates into CASSLARAEGGAFF. The chain couples TRBV11-2 to TRBJ1-1; D remains unclear. Germline V lookup: CDR1 SGHAT, CDR2 FQNNGV. This CDR3 is 14 amino acids long. Trimming shortened V by 1 base and J by 11 bases, and 17 bases separated the two germline ends.

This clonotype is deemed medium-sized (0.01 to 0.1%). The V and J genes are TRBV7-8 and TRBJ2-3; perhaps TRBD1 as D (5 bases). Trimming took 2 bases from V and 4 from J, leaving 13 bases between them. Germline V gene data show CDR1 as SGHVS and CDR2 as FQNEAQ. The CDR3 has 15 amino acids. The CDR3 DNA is TGTGCCAGCAGCTTATTCTCCAGGGCCCCAGATACGCAGTATTTT. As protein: CASSLFSRAPDTQYF.

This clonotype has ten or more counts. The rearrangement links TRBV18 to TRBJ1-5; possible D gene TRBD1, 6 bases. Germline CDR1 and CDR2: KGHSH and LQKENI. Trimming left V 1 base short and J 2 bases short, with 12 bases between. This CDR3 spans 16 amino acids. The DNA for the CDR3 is TGTGCCAGCTCACCACAGGAAGGGGGTGGCAATCAGCCCCAGCATTTT. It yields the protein CASSPQEGGGNQPQHF.

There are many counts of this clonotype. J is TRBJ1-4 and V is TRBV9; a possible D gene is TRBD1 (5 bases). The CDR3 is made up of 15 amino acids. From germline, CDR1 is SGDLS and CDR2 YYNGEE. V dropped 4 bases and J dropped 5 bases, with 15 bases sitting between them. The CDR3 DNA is TGTGCCAGCAGCCCGTACGGGGAGGGGAATGAAAAACTGTTTTTT. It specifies CASSPYGEGNEKLFF.

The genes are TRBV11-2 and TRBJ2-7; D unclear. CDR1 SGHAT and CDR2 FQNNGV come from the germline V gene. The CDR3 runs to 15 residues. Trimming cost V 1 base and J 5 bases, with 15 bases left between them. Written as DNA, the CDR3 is TGTGCCAGCAGCTTAGCTATGGGCATCGTCCACGAGCAGTACTTC. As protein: CASSLAMGIVHEQYF. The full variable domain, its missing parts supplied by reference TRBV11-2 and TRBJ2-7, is EAGVAQSPRYKIIEKRQSVAFWCNPISGHATLYWYQQILGQGPKLLIQFQNNGVVDDSQLPKDRFSAERLKGVDSTLKIQPAKLEDSAVYLCASSLAMGIVHEQYFGPGTRLTVT.

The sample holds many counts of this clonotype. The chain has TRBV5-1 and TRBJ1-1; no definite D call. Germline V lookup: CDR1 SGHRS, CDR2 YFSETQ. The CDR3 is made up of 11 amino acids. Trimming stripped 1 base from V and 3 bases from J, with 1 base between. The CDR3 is CASSLHTEAFF. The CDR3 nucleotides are TGCGCCAGCAGCTTGCACACTGAAGCTTTCTTT.

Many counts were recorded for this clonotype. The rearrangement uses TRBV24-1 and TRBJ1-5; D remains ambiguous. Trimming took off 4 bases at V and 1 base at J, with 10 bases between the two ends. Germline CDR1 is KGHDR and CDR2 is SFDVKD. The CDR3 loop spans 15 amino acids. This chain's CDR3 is CATSDQSQSNQPQHF. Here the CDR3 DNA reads TGTGCCACCAGTGACCAGAGTCAGAGCAATCAGCCCCAGCATTTT.

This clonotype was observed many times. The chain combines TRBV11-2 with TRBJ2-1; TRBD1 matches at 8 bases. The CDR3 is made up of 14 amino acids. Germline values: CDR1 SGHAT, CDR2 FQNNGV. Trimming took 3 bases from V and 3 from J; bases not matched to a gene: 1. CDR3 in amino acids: CASSLGTGYNEQFF. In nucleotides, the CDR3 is TGTGCCAGCAGCTTGGGGACAGGCTACAATGAGCAGTTCTTC.

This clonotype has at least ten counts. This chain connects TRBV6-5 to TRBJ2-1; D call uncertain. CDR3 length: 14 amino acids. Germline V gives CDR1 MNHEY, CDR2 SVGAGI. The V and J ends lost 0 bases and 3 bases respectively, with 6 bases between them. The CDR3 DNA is TGTGCCAGCAGTTACTCGGGCGGCTACAATGAGCAGTTCTTC. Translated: CASSYSGGYNEQFF.

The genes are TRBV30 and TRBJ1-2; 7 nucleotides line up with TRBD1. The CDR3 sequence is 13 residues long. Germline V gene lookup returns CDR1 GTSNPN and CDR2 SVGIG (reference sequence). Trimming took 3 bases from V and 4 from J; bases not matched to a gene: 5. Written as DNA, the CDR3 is TGTGCCTGGAGCGAGGGGGACAGCTATGGCTACACCTTC. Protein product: CAWSEGDSYGYTF.

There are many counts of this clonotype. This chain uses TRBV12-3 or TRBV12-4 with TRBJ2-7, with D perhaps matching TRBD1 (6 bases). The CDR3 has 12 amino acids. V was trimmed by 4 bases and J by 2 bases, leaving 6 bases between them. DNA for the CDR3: TGTGCCAGCAGTTACAGGGCCTACGAGCAGTACTTC. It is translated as CASSYRAYEQYF.

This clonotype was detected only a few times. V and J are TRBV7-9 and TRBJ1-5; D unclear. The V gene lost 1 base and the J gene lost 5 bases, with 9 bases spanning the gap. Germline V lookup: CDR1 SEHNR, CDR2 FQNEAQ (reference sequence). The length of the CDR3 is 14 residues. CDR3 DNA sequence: TGTGCCAGCAGCTTAGGAGACGGACATCAGCCCCAGCATTTT. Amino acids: CASSLGDGHQPQHF.

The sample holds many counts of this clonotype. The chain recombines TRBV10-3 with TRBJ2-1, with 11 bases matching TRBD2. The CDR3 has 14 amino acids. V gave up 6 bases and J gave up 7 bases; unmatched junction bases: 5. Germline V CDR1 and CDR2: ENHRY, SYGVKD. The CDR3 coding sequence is TGTGCCATCAGCTTAGCGGGGGGGAGGAATGAGCAGTTCTTC. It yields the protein CAISLAGGRNEQFF.

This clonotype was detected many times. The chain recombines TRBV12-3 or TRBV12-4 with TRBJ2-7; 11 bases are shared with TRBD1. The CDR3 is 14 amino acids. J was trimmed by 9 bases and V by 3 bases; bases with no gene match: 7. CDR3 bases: TGTGCCAGCAGTTTCACCTACGGACAGGGGGCGCAGTACTTC. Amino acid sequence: CASSFTYGQGAQYF.

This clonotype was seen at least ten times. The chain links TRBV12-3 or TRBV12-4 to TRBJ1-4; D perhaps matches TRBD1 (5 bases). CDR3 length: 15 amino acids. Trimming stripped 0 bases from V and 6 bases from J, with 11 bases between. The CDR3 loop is CASSLASGRHEKLFF. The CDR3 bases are TGTGCCAGCAGTTTAGCTTCAGGGCGACATGAAAAACTGTTTTTT.

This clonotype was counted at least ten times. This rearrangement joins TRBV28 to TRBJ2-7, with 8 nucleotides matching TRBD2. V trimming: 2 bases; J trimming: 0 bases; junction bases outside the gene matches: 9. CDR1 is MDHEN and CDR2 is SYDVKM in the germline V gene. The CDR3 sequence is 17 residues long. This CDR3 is CASSLQLAVINSYEQYF. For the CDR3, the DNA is TGTGCCAGCAGTTTACAACTAGCGGTCATAAACTCCTACGAGCAGTACTTC.

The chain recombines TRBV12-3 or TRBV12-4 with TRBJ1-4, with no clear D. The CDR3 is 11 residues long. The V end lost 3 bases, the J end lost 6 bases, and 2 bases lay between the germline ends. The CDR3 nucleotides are TGTGCCAGCAGTTTTTATGAAAAACTGTTTTTT. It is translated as CASSFYEKLFF.

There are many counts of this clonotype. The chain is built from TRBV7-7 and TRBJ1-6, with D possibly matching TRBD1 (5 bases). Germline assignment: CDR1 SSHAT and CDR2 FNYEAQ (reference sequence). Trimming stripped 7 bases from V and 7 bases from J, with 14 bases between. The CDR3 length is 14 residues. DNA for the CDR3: TGTGCCAGCACCTTCGGACGGACAAATTCACCCCTCCACTTT. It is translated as CASTFGRTNSPLHF.

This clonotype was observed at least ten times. In nucleotides, the CDR3 is TGTGCCTCCCGGGACGGAGGTTCACCCCTCCACTTT. This gives the protein CASRDGGSPLHF. The chain uses TRBV30 and TRBJ1-6; tentative D call: TRBD1 (5 bases). There are 12 residues in the CDR3. V lost 7 bases to trimming and J lost 9 bases, with 13 bases between them. CDR1 and CDR2 (germline): GTSNPN, SVGIG (reference sequence).

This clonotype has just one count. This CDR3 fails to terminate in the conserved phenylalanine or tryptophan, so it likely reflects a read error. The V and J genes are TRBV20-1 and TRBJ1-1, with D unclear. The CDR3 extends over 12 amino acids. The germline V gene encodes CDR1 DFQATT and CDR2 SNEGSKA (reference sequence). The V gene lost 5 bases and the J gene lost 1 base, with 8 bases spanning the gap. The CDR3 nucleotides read TGCAGTGCTTTAGACGGGAACACTGAAGCTTTCCTT. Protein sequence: CSALDGNTEAFL.